Presented here are 29 T cell receptor beta chains from one specimen sequenced in a study of OX40 agonist ivuxolimab in advanced cancers. Data came from immunoSEQ multiplex PCR; TCRdb stores just in-frame clones and leaves some out. The profile shows 91,000 or so clones, less than 95% of them singletons. This sample comprised CD4+ or CD8+ T cells sorted from blood, obtained in a trial of the OX40 agonist ivuxolimab. The receptors here all came from an adult with an advanced solid tumor such as melanoma, head and neck, liver or kidney cancer.

This sequence joins TRBV29-1 and TRBJ1-3, with D perhaps TRBD1 (6 bases). The V end was cut by 6 bases, the J end by 4 bases, with 13 bases between. Germline CDR1 SQVTM, CDR2 ANQGSEA. This CDR3 contains 13 residues. CDR3 amino acids: CSVAEGHGNTIYF. CDR3 nucleotide sequence: TGCAGCGTGGCTGAGGGACACGGAAACACCATATATTTT.

The J gene is TRBJ1-2, the V gene TRBV4-2; 8 bases align to TRBD1. J lost 7 bases, V lost 0 bases, and 10 bases had no gene match. Germline CDR1 reads LGHNA; CDR2 reads YNFKEQ. The CDR3 totals 16 residues. The CDR3 sequence is CASSQDGQGAVIGYTF. CDR3 nucleotides: TGTGCCAGCAGCCAAGACGGGCAGGGGGCGGTAATTGGCTACACCTTC.

The J gene is TRBJ2-4, the V gene TRBV5-1, with 7 bases that match TRBD1. Looked up from germline, CDR1 is SGHRS and CDR2 is YFSETQ. The V segment lost 0 bases and the J segment 10 bases; nucleotides outside the gene matches: 1. CDR3 length equals 12 residues. The CDR3 region has the DNA TGCGCCAGCAGCTTGGCCAGGGGGATTCAGTACTTC. It is translated as CASSLARGIQYF.

The rearrangement joins TRBV5-1 to TRBJ1-1, with D hard to call. The CDR3 is 14 residues long. The V end was cut by 1 base, the J end by 0 bases, with 7 bases between. Germline lookup yields CDR1 SGHRS and CDR2 YFSETQ. The DNA for the CDR3 is TGCGCCAGCAGCTTGACCAGCTTGAACACTGAAGCTTTCTTT. Translation: CASSLTSLNTEAFF.

V gene TRBV5-1 combines with J gene TRBJ2-7, with D perhaps matching TRBD1 (7 bases). With 6 bases removed from V and 4 bases from J, the gap between germline ends came to 14 bases. Germline CDR1 SGHRS, CDR2 YFSETQ. The CDR3 is made up of 13 amino acids. The CDR3 DNA reads TGCGCCAGCAAGGAGGGGGCGCAGTACGAGCAGTACTTC. As protein: CASKEGAQYEQYF.

The V and J genes are TRBV23-1 and TRBJ1-4, with D possibly matching TRBD1 (5 bases). TRBV23-1 is identified as an open reading frame with a role that is uncertain. V gave up 8 bases and J gave up 0 bases, with 22 bases separating them. The CDR3 sequence is 18 residues long. As DNA, the CDR3 is TGCGCCAGCCCCTCGACGGGGCAAAGGCTTGCAACTAATGAAAAACTGTTTTTT. This translates into CASPSTGQRLATNEKLFF.

V is TRBV20-1 and J is TRBJ2-5, with a weak D call TRBD2 (6 bases). This CDR3 spans 11 amino acids. Germline lookup yields CDR1 DFQATT and CDR2 SNEGSKA (reference sequence). Trimming removed 5 bases at V and 5 bases at J, with 9 bases between. The DNA of the CDR3 is TGCAGTGCTCTAGCGTGGGAGACCCAGTACTTC. It is translated as CSALAWETQYF.

The V gene is TRBV28, the J gene TRBJ1-3; D unclear. Trimming stripped 6 bases from V and 3 bases from J, with 15 bases between. Germline CDR1 reads MDHEN; CDR2 reads SYDVKM. CDR3 length: 15 residues. In nucleotides, the CDR3 is TGTGCCAGCAGGCCGACCCGCATTTATGGAAACACCATATATTTT. Protein sequence: CASRPTRIYGNTIYF.

The genes are TRBV16 and TRBJ2-7; D is perhaps TRBD1 or TRBD2 (6 bases each). Trimming left V 0 bases short and J 6 bases short, with 15 bases between. Per germline, CDR1 KGHSY and CDR2 FQNENV. The CDR3 is made up of 15 amino acids. This CDR3 reads CASSQSMPGAGEQYF. In DNA, the CDR3 is TGTGCCAGCAGCCAATCGATGCCGGGGGCGGGCGAGCAGTACTTC.

This chain joins TRBV4-3 and TRBJ2-1, with D tentatively TRBD2 (5 bases). With 0 bases removed from V and 4 bases from J, the gap between germline ends came to 16 bases. CDR1 LGHNA and CDR2 YSLEER come from the germline V gene. This CDR3 region has 17 residues. CDR3 in DNA: TGCGCCAGCAGCCAAGATCGCGCGGCTGGCGGGTACAATGAGCAGTTCTTC. Protein product: CASSQDRAAGGYNEQFF.

The gene calls are TRBV28 and TRBJ1-6; perhaps TRBD1 as D (5 bases). The V gene lost 6 bases and the J gene lost 6 bases, with 21 bases spanning the gap. The CDR3 loop spans 17 amino acids. CDR1 is MDHEN, CDR2 SYDVKM, per germline. CDR3 sequence (DNA): TGTGCCAGCAGCCCTAGACAGTTGGCATATCTTAATTCACCCCTCCACTTT. Amino acids: CASSPRQLAYLNSPLHF.

J is TRBJ1-6 and V is TRBV4-3; D is ambiguous. The germline V gene encodes CDR1 LGHNA and CDR2 YSLEER. This CDR3 comprises 13 residues. V was cut by 0 bases and J by 11 bases, with 8 bases left in between. The CDR3 DNA reads TGCGCCAGCAGCCAAGATATGATGGCACCCCTCCACTTT. This gives the protein CASSQDMMAPLHF.

This chain links TRBV5-4 with TRBJ2-1; D possibly matches TRBD1 or TRBD2 (5 bases each). Trimming took off 4 bases at V and 7 bases at J, with 18 bases between the two ends. CDR1 is SGHNT and CDR2 is YYREEE in the germline V gene (reference sequence). The CDR3 consists of 15 residues. Here the CDR3 DNA reads TGTGCCAGCAGCCCTGGGACGACCCCGGAGAATGAGCAGTTCTTC. It encodes CASSPGTTPENEQFF.

This chain joins TRBV5-6 and TRBJ1-1; D perhaps matches TRBD1 (5 bases). The CDR3 consists of 18 residues. The ends were cut back, 4 bases at V and 6 bases at J, with 28 bases in the middle. Germline lookup yields CDR1 SGHDT and CDR2 YYEEEE. In DNA, the CDR3 is TGTGCCAGCAGCCAAGTGCGTATTTCTTCGGTTGGGGCCCCTGAAGCTTTCTTT. It yields the protein CASSQVRISSVGAPEAFF.

CDR3 sequence: CASSYGGGARHRETQYF. The CDR3 coding sequence is TGTGCCAGCAGCTATGGCGGGGGGGCGCGACACCGTGAGACCCAGTACTTC. The V and J genes are TRBV9 and TRBJ2-5; TRBD2 matches at 9 bases. Per germline, CDR1 SGDLS and CDR2 YYNGEE. The CDR3 extends over 17 amino acids. V lost 4 bases and J lost 5; bases outside the gene matches: 15.

A few counts support this clone. This chain joins TRBV10-3 and TRBJ1-2; unclear D gene. Between the trimmed V and J ends, which lost 4 bases and 2 bases, there was a span of 8 bases. Germline V gives CDR1 ENHRY, CDR2 SYGVKD. The CDR3 length is 13 residues. The CDR3 DNA reads as TGTGCCATCAGTGGACGGCTCAACTATGGCTACACCTTC. Encoded protein: CAISGRLNYGYTF.

This chain links TRBV27 with TRBJ1-2; no definite D call. Trimming removed 1 base at V and 0 bases at J, with 9 bases between. Per germline, CDR1 MNHEY and CDR2 SMNVEV (reference sequence). The CDR3 spans 15 residues. CDR3 nucleotides: TGTGCCAGCAGTTTATTGGGCAGTACTAACTATGGCTACACCTTC. Its protein product is CASSLLGSTNYGYTF.

The V call is TRBV28, the J call TRBJ1-4, with D perhaps TRBD1 (6 bases). Looked up from germline, CDR1 is MDHEN and CDR2 is SYDVKM. The CDR3 runs to 13 residues. Trimming stripped 8 bases from V and 3 bases from J, with 10 bases between. The CDR3 DNA reads TGTGCCAGCTCAGGGGTTGCTAATGAAAAACTGTTTTTT. Its translation: CASSGVANEKLFF.

The J gene is TRBJ1-5, the V gene TRBV10-1; possible D gene TRBD1, 6 bases. Germline CDR1 is WNHNN and CDR2 is SYGVQD (reference sequence). The CDR3 is made up of 16 amino acids. V was shortened by 4 bases and J by 3 bases, with 16 bases between the two germline ends. The CDR3 loop reads CASSVFPGQNNQPQHF. The CDR3 DNA follows: TGCGCCAGCAGTGTATTTCCGGGACAAAACAATCAGCCCCAGCATTTT.

This chain connects TRBV5-1 to TRBJ2-5, with D unresolved. V was trimmed by 1 base and J by 3 bases, leaving 7 bases between them. The CDR3 consists of 13 residues. The germline V gene encodes CDR1 SGHRS and CDR2 YFSETQ. CDR3 residues: CASSLILEETQYF. Here the CDR3 DNA reads TGCGCCAGCAGCTTGATCCTCGAAGAGACCCAGTACTTC.

The chain uses TRBV7-2 and TRBJ2-5; no definite D call. Germline assignment: CDR1 SGHTA and CDR2 FQGNSA. V gave up 7 bases and J gave up 9 bases, with 21 bases separating them. The CDR3 contains 14 residues. The CDR3 is CASKERQVVWAQYF. In DNA form, the CDR3 reads TGTGCCAGCAAGGAGAGGCAGGTCGTTTGGGCCCAGTACTTC. The complete variable domain, with remaining parts taken from reference TRBV7-2 and TRBJ2-5, reads GAGVSQSPSNKVTEKGKDVELRCDPISGHTALYWYRQSLGQGLEFLIYFQGNSAPDKSGLPSDRFSAERTGGSVSTLTIQRTQQEDSAVYLCASKERQVVWAQYFGPGTRLLVL.

The V gene is TRBV7-2, the J gene TRBJ2-1; a weak D match, TRBD2 (5 bases). The CDR3 contains 15 residues. V gave up 2 bases and J gave up 0 bases, with 8 bases separating them. Germline CDR1 and CDR2: SGHTA and FQGNSA. The CDR3 DNA reads TGTGCCAGCAGCTTACGGGGAGACTCCTACAATGAGCAGTTCTTC. Its protein product is CASSLRGDSYNEQFF.

V is TRBV2 and J is TRBJ1-1, with D possibly being TRBD1 (6 bases). Trimming removed 3 bases from V and 2 bases from J, with 13 bases in between. The CDR3 spans 15 residues. Germline V CDR1 and CDR2: SNHLY, FYNNEI. CDR3 sequence (DNA): TGTGCCAGCAGTGATCCCCGGACAGCTAACACTGAAGCTTTCTTT. It encodes CASSDPRTANTEAFF.

This chain uses TRBV9 with TRBJ2-1, with 9 bases fitting TRBD2. Losses at the gene ends were 1 base for V and 7 bases for J; bases not matched to a gene: 12. The length of the CDR3 is 17 residues. Germline CDR1 SGDLS, CDR2 YYNGEE. CDR3 nucleotides: TGTGCCAGCAGCGTAATCGTGGGGGGACTAGCAGGGAATGAGCAGTTCTTC. Amino acid sequence: CASSVIVGGLAGNEQFF.

The V gene is TRBV5-1, the J gene TRBJ2-4; D is ambiguous. Trimming removed 9 bases at V and 2 bases at J, with 12 bases between. The CDR3 sequence is 13 residues long. CDR1 is SGHRS, CDR2 YFSETQ, per germline. CDR3 nucleotides: TGCGCCATCCATCCAACACCCAAAAACATTCAGTACTTC. This codes for CAIHPTPKNIQYF. The full variable domain, completed using reference TRBV5-1 and TRBJ2-4, is KAGVTQTPRYLIKTRGQQVTLSCSPISGHRSVSWYQQTPGQGLQFLFEYFSETQRNKGNFPGRFSGRQFSNSRSEMNVSTLELGDSALYLCAIHPTPKNIQYFGAGTRLSVL.

Details on this clone: Other DNA variants within this sample encode the same CDR3. Here the CDR3 DNA reads TGTGCCAGCAGCTTAGACACCGGGGAGCTGTTTTTT. Amino acids: CASSLDTGELFF. This chain links TRBV7-2 with TRBJ2-2; D is unresolved. V dropped 1 base and J dropped 3 bases, with 0 bases sitting between them. The CDR3 contains 12 residues. Per germline, CDR1 SGHTA and CDR2 FQGNSA.

The V gene is TRBV2, the J gene TRBJ1-1; D might be TRBD1 (6 bases). In germline, CDR1 is SNHLY, CDR2 FYNNEI. V was clipped by 6 bases and J by 0 bases, with 20 bases between them. CDR3 length: 17 residues. As DNA, the CDR3 is TGTGCCAGCAGGCCCAGGCGGGACACCCGAATGAACACTGAAGCTTTCTTT. This sequence encodes CASRPRRDTRMNTEAFF.

This chain connects TRBV7-8 to TRBJ2-4; D gene ambiguous. Germline CDR1 reads SGHVS; CDR2 reads FQNEAQ. CDR3 length: 17 amino acids. The V end lost 2 bases, the J end lost 0 bases, and 14 bases lay between the germline ends. CDR3 in DNA: TGTGCCAGCAGCTTATTATCAGAAGCACTAGCCAAAAACATTCAGTACTTC. Translating gives CASSLLSEALAKNIQYF.

This rearrangement joins TRBV4-3 to TRBJ1-1; D perhaps matches TRBD1 (6 bases). Trimming took 3 bases from V and 0 from J, leaving 11 bases between them. The V gene's germline CDR1 is LGHNA and CDR2 YSLEER. This CDR3 is built from 15 residues. The CDR3 region is CASSHSGQLNTEAFF. The CDR3 bases are TGCGCCAGCAGCCACAGTGGACAGTTGAACACTGAAGCTTTCTTT.